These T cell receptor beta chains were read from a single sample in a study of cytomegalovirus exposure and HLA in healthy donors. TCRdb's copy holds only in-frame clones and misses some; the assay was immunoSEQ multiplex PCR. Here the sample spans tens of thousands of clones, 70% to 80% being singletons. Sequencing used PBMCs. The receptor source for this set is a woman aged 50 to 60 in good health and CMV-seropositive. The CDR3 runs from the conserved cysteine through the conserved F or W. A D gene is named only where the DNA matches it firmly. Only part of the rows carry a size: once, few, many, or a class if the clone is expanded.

CDR3 protein: CASSDTYNQPQHF; CDR3 DNA: TGTGCCAGTAGTGACACCTACAATCAGCCCCAGCATTTT; D gene: -; clone size: once; J gene: TRBJ1-5; V gene: TRBV19
CDR3 protein: CASSFGLAGDDTQYF; CDR3 DNA: TGTGCCAGCAGCTTCGGACTAGCGGGGGATGATACGCAGTATTTT; D gene: TRBD2; clone size: few; J gene: TRBJ2-3; V gene: TRBV7-3
CDR3 protein: CASSLETTGPNYGYTF; CDR3 DNA: TGCGCCAGCAGCTTGGAAACGACAGGGCCTAACTATGGCTACACCTTC; D gene: TRBD1; clone size: -; J gene: TRBJ1-2; V gene: TRBV5-1
CDR3 protein: CASRMGQLSNQPQHF; CDR3 DNA: TGTGCCAGTAGGATGGGGCAACTTAGCAATCAGCCCCAGCATTTT; D gene: -; clone size: -; J gene: TRBJ1-5; V gene: TRBV19
CDR3 protein: CAWDRGQGRNEQFF; CDR3 DNA: TGTGCCTGGGACAGGGGGCAGGGGCGGAATGAGCAGTTCTTC; D gene: TRBD1; clone size: -; J gene: TRBJ2-1; V gene: TRBV30
CDR3 protein: CASSVGTSEKLFF; CDR3 DNA: TGTGCCAGCAGCGTCGGGACATCCGAAAAACTGTTTTTT; D gene: -; clone size: -; J gene: TRBJ1-4; V gene: TRBV9
CDR3 protein: CASSLLFHPLYEQYF; CDR3 DNA: TGTGCCAGCAGCTTACTGTTCCACCCGCTCTACGAGCAGTACTTC; D gene: -; clone size: -; J gene: TRBJ2-7; V gene: TRBV5-5
CDR3 protein: CASSLTRTGNTIYF; CDR3 DNA: TGTGCCAGCAGCTTAACGAGAACTGGAAACACCATATATTTT; D gene: -; clone size: few; J gene: TRBJ1-3; V gene: TRBV7-6
CDR3 protein: CASSRQGVETQYF; CDR3 DNA: TGCGCCAGCAGTCGACAGGGTGTGGAGACCCAGTACTTC; D gene: TRBD1; clone size: -; J gene: TRBJ2-5; V gene: TRBV10-2
CDR3 protein: CASSPGTANEKLFF; CDR3 DNA: TGTGCCAGCTCCCCGGGGACTGCAAATGAAAAACTGTTTTTT; D gene: -; clone size: -; J gene: TRBJ1-4; V gene: TRBV18
CDR3 protein: CASSLEAAGLSFF; CDR3 DNA: TGTGCCAGCAGCTTAGAGGCGGCGGGGTTATCTTTCTTT; D gene: -; clone size: -; J gene: TRBJ1-1; V gene: TRBV11-2
CDR3 protein: CASRALDSNQPQHF; CDR3 DNA: TGTGCCAGCAGGGCCCTCGATAGCAATCAGCCCCAGCATTTT; D gene: -; clone size: -; J gene: TRBJ1-5; V gene: TRBV6-5
CDR3 protein: CASSGRGGTEAFF; CDR3 DNA: TGTGCCAGCAGCGGACGGGGGGGCACTGAAGCTTTCTTT; D gene: -; clone size: -; J gene: TRBJ1-1; V gene: TRBV9
CDR3 protein: CSVHLRPSGGALDTQYF; CDR3 DNA: TGCAGCGTTCATCTGCGACCTAGCGGGGGGGCCTTAGATACGCAGTATTTT; D gene: TRBD2; clone size: once; J gene: TRBJ2-3; V gene: TRBV29-1
CDR3 protein: CAIRAASPGIQYF; CDR3 DNA: TGTGCCATCAGGGCGGCGAGCCCAGGGATTCAGTACTTC; D gene: -; clone size: -; J gene: TRBJ2-4; V gene: TRBV10-3
CDR3 protein: CASSSPRLTAHEQYF; CDR3 DNA: TGTGCCAGCAGCTCCCCTCGTTTGACAGCCCACGAGCAGTACTTC; D gene: -; clone size: -; J gene: TRBJ2-7; V gene: TRBV7-9
CDR3 protein: CASSGWDRGNGELFF; CDR3 DNA: TGTGCCAGCAGTGGGTGGGACAGGGGGAACGGGGAGCTGTTTTTT; D gene: TRBD1; clone size: few; J gene: TRBJ2-2; V gene: TRBV2
CDR3 protein: CASSQGQGADTEAFF; CDR3 DNA: TGCGCCAGCAGCCAAGGGCAAGGGGCCGACACTGAAGCTTTCTTT; D gene: -; clone size: -; J gene: TRBJ1-1; V gene: TRBV4-1
CDR3 protein: CASSPRQGTYNSPLHF; CDR3 DNA: TGTGCCAGCAGCCCAAGACAGGGCACCTATAATTCACCCCTCCACTTT; D gene: TRBD1; clone size: -; J gene: TRBJ1-6; V gene: TRBV7-2
CDR3 protein: CASSFSQMNTEAFF; CDR3 DNA: TGTGCCAGCAGCTTTTCCCAGATGAACACTGAAGCTTTCTTT; D gene: -; clone size: -; J gene: TRBJ1-1; V gene: TRBV11-1
CDR3 protein: CASSVGSGRYDTQYF; CDR3 DNA: TGTGCCAGCAGCGTAGGGTCGGGTCGTTACGATACGCAGTATTTT; D gene: -; clone size: -; J gene: TRBJ2-3; V gene: TRBV9
CDR3 protein: CASSYATGLWFYGYTF; CDR3 DNA: TGTGCCAGCAGTTACGCCACAGGGCTCTGGTTCTATGGCTACACCTTC; D gene: -; clone size: -; J gene: TRBJ1-2; V gene: TRBV6-5
CDR3 protein: CASSLAPVTDSYNSPLHF; CDR3 DNA: TGTGCCAGCAGCTTAGCCCCGGTGACAGATTCCTATAATTCACCCCTCCACTTT; D gene: -; clone size: few; J gene: TRBJ1-6; V gene: TRBV13
CDR3 protein: CASNKAGLNTEAFF; CDR3 DNA: TGTGCCAGCAACAAGGCCGGGTTGAACACTGAAGCTTTCTTT; D gene: -; clone size: -; J gene: TRBJ1-1; V gene: TRBV9
CDR3 protein: CASPPRDAGRSYEQYF; CDR3 DNA: TGTGCCAGCCCACCTCGAGATGCAGGCCGCTCCTACGAGCAGTACTTC; D gene: -; clone size: -; J gene: TRBJ2-7; V gene: TRBV2
CDR3 protein: CASSDSGNTDTQYF; CDR3 DNA: TGTGCCAGCAGCGATAGCGGAAACACAGATACGCAGTATTTT; D gene: -; clone size: -; J gene: TRBJ2-3; V gene: TRBV9
CDR3 protein: CASSDDDSRSSYNEQFF; CDR3 DNA: TGTGCCAGCAGTGACGATGACAGTCGGAGCTCCTACAATGAGCAGTTCTTC; D gene: -; clone size: -; J gene: TRBJ2-1; V gene: TRBV25-1
CDR3 protein: CASSQDLSGGNQPQHF; CDR3 DNA: TGCGCCAGCAGCCAAGATCTATCAGGGGGCAATCAGCCCCAGCATTTT; D gene: -; clone size: -; J gene: TRBJ1-5; V gene: TRBV4-1
CDR3 protein: CASSSGQGLGNTEAFF; CDR3 DNA: TGTGCCAGCAGTTCTGGCCAGGGGCTGGGGAACACTGAAGCTTTCTTT; D gene: -; clone size: once; J gene: TRBJ1-1; V gene: TRBV28
CDR3 protein: CASSLASGYNEQFF; CDR3 DNA: TGTGCCAGCAGCTTGGCTAGCGGATACAATGAGCAGTTCTTC; D gene: TRBD2; clone size: -; J gene: TRBJ2-1; V gene: TRBV5-5
CDR3 protein: CASTPPRENTEAFF; CDR3 DNA: TGTGCCAGCACCCCCCCTCGGGAGAACACTGAAGCTTTCTTT; D gene: -; clone size: -; J gene: TRBJ1-1; V gene: TRBV6-1
CDR3 protein: CASSDVGLAGANVLTF; CDR3 DNA: TGTGCCAGCAGTGACGTCGGGCTAGCCGGGGCCAACGTCCTGACTTTC; D gene: -; clone size: -; J gene: TRBJ2-6; V gene: TRBV6-4
CDR3 protein: CASSQQTGAANTGELFF; CDR3 DNA: TGCGCCAGCAGCCAACAGACAGGGGCTGCGAACACCGGGGAGCTGTTTTTT; D gene: TRBD1; clone size: -; J gene: TRBJ2-2; V gene: TRBV4-1
CDR3 protein: CASSIPQAHSYNSPLHF; CDR3 DNA: TGTGCCAGCAGTATACCGCAGGCCCACTCCTATAATTCACCCCTCCACTTT; D gene: -; clone size: -; J gene: TRBJ1-6; V gene: TRBV5-8
CDR3 protein: CASSFAAGNEKLFF; CDR3 DNA: TGCGCCAGCAGCTTTGCGGCGGGGAATGAAAAACTGTTTTTT; D gene: -; clone size: few; J gene: TRBJ1-4; V gene: TRBV5-1
CDR3 protein: CASSLLRDRGRSSYNEQFF; CDR3 DNA: TGTGCCAGCAGCTTGCTCCGGGACAGGGGGCGGAGCTCCTACAATGAGCAGTTCTTC; D gene: TRBD1; clone size: -; J gene: TRBJ2-1; V gene: TRBV11-2
CDR3 protein: CASSLGTSGRLSPDF; CDR3 DNA: TGTGCCAGCAGCTTAGGGACTAGCGGGAGACTATCGCCGGATTTT; D gene: TRBD2; clone size: -; J gene: TRBJ2-3; V gene: TRBV13
CDR3 protein: CASSADRGLGVYTF; CDR3 DNA: TGTGCCAGTAGCGCGGACAGGGGGCTAGGAGTCTACACCTTC; D gene: TRBD1; clone size: -; J gene: TRBJ1-2; V gene: TRBV19
CDR3 protein: CASSRTSGRLHEQFF; CDR3 DNA: TGTGCCAGCAGTCGGACTAGCGGGAGACTACATGAGCAGTTCTTC; D gene: TRBD2; clone size: -; J gene: TRBJ2-1; V gene: TRBV6-5
CDR3 protein: CASSSFPGGIAFF; CDR3 DNA: TGTGCCAGCAGCTCCTTCCCCGGCGGGATAGCTTTCTTT; D gene: -; clone size: -; J gene: TRBJ1-1; V gene: TRBV11-3
CDR3 protein: CASSTGLVAEAFF; CDR3 DNA: TGTGCCAGCAGTACGGGACTGGTAGCTGAAGCTTTCTTT; D gene: -; clone size: -; J gene: TRBJ1-1; V gene: TRBV6-6
CDR3 protein: CASRGHFQETQYF; CDR3 DNA: TGTGCCAGCAGGGGGCACTTCCAAGAGACCCAGTACTTC; D gene: -; clone size: -; J gene: TRBJ2-5; V gene: TRBV6-1
CDR3 protein: CASSLAGGHTEAFF; CDR3 DNA: TGCGCCAGCAGCTTGGCAGGGGGCCACACTGAAGCTTTCTTT; D gene: TRBD1; clone size: few; J gene: TRBJ1-1; V gene: TRBV5-1
CDR3 protein: CASSPGEFGYTF; CDR3 DNA: TGCGCCAGCAGCCCAGGGGAGTTTGGCTACACCTTC; D gene: -; clone size: -; J gene: TRBJ1-2; V gene: TRBV5-1
CDR3 protein: CASSQGGTYNSPLHF; CDR3 DNA: TGTGCCAGCTCCCAAGGAGGGACCTATAATTCACCCCTCCACTTT; D gene: -; clone size: -; J gene: TRBJ1-6; V gene: TRBV27
CDR3 protein: CASSYLQGASNQPQHF; CDR3 DNA: TGCGCCAGCAGCTATTTACAGGGGGCGAGCAATCAGCCCCAGCATTTT; D gene: TRBD1; clone size: -; J gene: TRBJ1-5; V gene: TRBV4-1
CDR3 protein: CASSFRSTQYF; CDR3 DNA: TGCGCCAGCAGCTTTAGGAGTACGCAGTATTTT; D gene: -; clone size: -; J gene: TRBJ2-3; V gene: TRBV5-1
CDR3 protein: CASLTGSSGNTIYF; CDR3 DNA: TGTGCCAGCCTTACAGGGAGCTCTGGAAACACCATATATTTT; D gene: -; clone size: -; J gene: TRBJ1-3; V gene: TRBV7-9
CDR3 protein: CASSIRETQYF; CDR3 DNA: TGTGCCAGCAGCATTCGGGAGACCCAGTACTTC; D gene: -; clone size: few; J gene: TRBJ2-5; V gene: TRBV5-6
CDR3 protein: CASSVSPLVNVDTQYF; CDR3 DNA: TGTGCCAGCAGCGTCTCGCCCCTAGTAAACGTAGATACGCAGTATTTT; D gene: -; clone size: few; J gene: TRBJ2-3; V gene: TRBV9
CDR3 protein: CASSLGNGGYNEKLFF; CDR3 DNA: TGCGCCAGCAGCTTGGGGAATGGCGGGTATAATGAAAAACTGTTTTTT; D gene: -; clone size: few; J gene: TRBJ1-4; V gene: TRBV5-1
CDR3 protein: CAISDRTGVQPQHF; CDR3 DNA: TGTGCCATCAGTGACAGGACAGGGGTTCAGCCCCAGCATTTT; D gene: TRBD1; clone size: -; J gene: TRBJ1-5; V gene: TRBV10-3
CDR3 protein: CSVVGTAETQYF; CDR3 DNA: TGCAGCGTTGTAGGGACAGCGGAGACCCAGTACTTC; D gene: TRBD1; clone size: few; J gene: TRBJ2-5; V gene: TRBV29-1
CDR3 protein: CASSPTGKHQPQHF; CDR3 DNA: TGCGCCAGCAGCCCAACAGGGAAGCATCAGCCCCAGCATTTT; D gene: -; clone size: -; J gene: TRBJ1-5; V gene: TRBV5-1
CDR3 protein: CASSIEETQYF; CDR3 DNA: TGTGCCAGCAGCATAGAAGAGACCCAGTACTTC; D gene: -; clone size: -; J gene: TRBJ2-5; V gene: TRBV5-6
CDR3 protein: CASSVVPGLAGGTDTQYF; CDR3 DNA: TGTGCCAGCAGCGTAGTCCCAGGACTAGCGGGGGGGACAGATACGCAGTATTTT; D gene: TRBD2; clone size: -; J gene: TRBJ2-3; V gene: TRBV9
CDR3 protein: CAISESTGGVAGYTF; CDR3 DNA: TGTGCCATCAGTGAGTCGACAGGGGGCGTTGCTGGCTACACCTTC; D gene: TRBD1; clone size: -; J gene: TRBJ1-2; V gene: TRBV10-3
CDR3 protein: CASSKIAGSPETQYF; CDR3 DNA: TGTGCCAGCAGCAAAATTGCCGGGAGCCCAGAGACCCAGTACTTC; D gene: -; clone size: -; J gene: TRBJ2-5; V gene: TRBV21-1
CDR3 protein: CASSLTGNEQFF; CDR3 DNA: TGTGCCAGCAGCTTAACAGGCAATGAGCAGTTCTTC; D gene: -; clone size: -; J gene: TRBJ2-1; V gene: TRBV11-2